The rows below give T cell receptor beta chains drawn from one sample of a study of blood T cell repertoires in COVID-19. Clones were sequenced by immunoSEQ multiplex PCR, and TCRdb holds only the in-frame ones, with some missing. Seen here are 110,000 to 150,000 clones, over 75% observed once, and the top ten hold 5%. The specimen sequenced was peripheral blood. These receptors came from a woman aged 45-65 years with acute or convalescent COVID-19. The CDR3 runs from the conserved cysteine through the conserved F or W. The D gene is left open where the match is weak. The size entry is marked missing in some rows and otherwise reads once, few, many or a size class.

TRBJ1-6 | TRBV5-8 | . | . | TGTGCCAGCAGCTTGTTCAGGGGCGAGTATAATTCACCCCTCCACTTT | CASSLFRGEYNSPLHF
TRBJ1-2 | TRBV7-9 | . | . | TGTGCCAGCAGCCGTGACAGCTATGGCTACACCTTC | CASSRDSYGYTF
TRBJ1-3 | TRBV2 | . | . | TGTGCCAGCAGGGAGGGCCGCGCAGGAAACACCATATATTTT | CASREGRAGNTIYF
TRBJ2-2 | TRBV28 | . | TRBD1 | TGTGCCAGCAGTTCACCCGGGACAGCGAACACCGGGGAGCTGTTTTTT | CASSSPGTANTGELFF
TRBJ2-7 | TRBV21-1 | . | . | TGTGCCAGCAGCAAAACAAGGGAGACTAGGCCCTCATCCTACGAGCAGTACTTC | CASSKTRETRPSSYEQYF
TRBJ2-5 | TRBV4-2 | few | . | TGTGCCAGCAGCCCACAAGTTAAACAAGAGACCCAGTACTTC | CASSPQVKQETQYF
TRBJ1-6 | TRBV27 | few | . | TGTGCCAGCAGTGGGACACCAGATTCACCCCTCCACTTT | CASSGTPDSPLHF
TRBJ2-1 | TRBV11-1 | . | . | TGTGCCAGCAGCAGCGACCGGGACTTTTACAATGAGCAGTTCTTC | CASSSDRDFYNEQFF
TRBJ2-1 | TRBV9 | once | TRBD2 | TGTGCCAGCAGCGAGAGCGGGGTGACCTACAATGAGCAGTTCTTC | CASSESGVTYNEQFF
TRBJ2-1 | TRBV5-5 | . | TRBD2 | TGTGCCAGCAGCTTTAGCGGGGGGACGGACAATGAGCAGTTCTTC | CASSFSGGTDNEQFF
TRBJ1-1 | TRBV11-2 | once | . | TGTGCCACACGGGGTCTGAGCACTGAAGCTTTCTTT | CATRGLSTEAFF
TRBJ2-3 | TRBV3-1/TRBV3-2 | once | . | TGTGCCAGCAGCCAAGATATGACAGCCACAGATACGCAGTATTTT | CASSQDMTATDTQYF
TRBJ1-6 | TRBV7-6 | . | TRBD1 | TGTGCCAGCAGCCCCACAGGGGAGGTCAACTCACCCCTCCACTTT | CASSPTGEVNSPLHF
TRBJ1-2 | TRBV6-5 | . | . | TGTGCCAGCAGTTACTCGAAAACAGGGTCAGGCGGCTACACCTTC | CASSYSKTGSGGYTF
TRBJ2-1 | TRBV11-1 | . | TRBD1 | TGTGCCAGCAGCTTAACAGGGGGCCCCTACAATGAGCAGTTCTTC | CASSLTGGPYNEQFF
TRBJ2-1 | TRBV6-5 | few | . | TGTGCCAGCAGCCGCCGTGGCGGGGTAAACAATGAGCAGTTCTTC | CASSRRGGVNNEQFF
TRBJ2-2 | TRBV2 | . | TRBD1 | TGTGCCAGCAACTTTGGGATACAGGGGGACACCGGGGAGCTGTTTTTT | CASNFGIQGDTGELFF
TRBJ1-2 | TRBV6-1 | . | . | TGTGCCAGCAGTGAAGGGACAGCTACTAACTATGGCTACACCTTC | CASSEGTATNYGYTF
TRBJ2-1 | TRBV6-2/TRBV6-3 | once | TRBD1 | TGTGCCAGCAGTCCCCTTCAACTGGACAGGGGTGTGCAGTTCTTC | CASSPLQLDRGVQFF
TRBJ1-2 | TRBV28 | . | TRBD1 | TGTGCCAGCAGAACCGGACAGGGGATAGACGGCTACACCTTC | CASRTGQGIDGYTF
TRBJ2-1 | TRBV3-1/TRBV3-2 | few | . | TGTGCCAGCAGCCAAGAGTCCAGCGGGTTTTACAATGAGCAGTTCTTC | CASSQESSGFYNEQFF
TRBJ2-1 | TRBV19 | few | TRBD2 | TGTGCCAGTAGTCCCCTGACTAGCGGAGTTTACAATGAGCAGTTCTTC | CASSPLTSGVYNEQFF
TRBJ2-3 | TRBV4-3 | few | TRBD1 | TGCGCCAGCAGCCCGCCTACCGGGACAGGGGACAATACGCAGTATTTT | CASSPPTGTGDNTQYF
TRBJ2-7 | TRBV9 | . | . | TGTGCCAGCAGCGTAGGCGCAGGGGCCTACGAGCAGTACTTC | CASSVGAGAYEQYF
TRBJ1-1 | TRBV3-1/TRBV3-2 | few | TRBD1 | TGTGCCAGCAGCCCACAGGGGTTTGCTGAAGCTTTCTTT | CASSPQGFAEAFF
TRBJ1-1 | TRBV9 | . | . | TGTGCCAGCAGCGTAGGCCTTGACAGGAACACTGAAGCTTTCTTT | CASSVGLDRNTEAFF
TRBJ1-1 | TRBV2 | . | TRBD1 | TGTGCCAGCAGGACGGGACAGGGACCTGCAATGGAAGCTTTCTTT | CASRTGQGPAMEAFF
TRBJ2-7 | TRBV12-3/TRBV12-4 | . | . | TGTGCCAGCAGTAAACAGGCGAGCTACGAGCAGTACTTC | CASSKQASYEQYF
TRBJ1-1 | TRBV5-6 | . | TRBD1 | TGTGCCAGCAGCGTGACAGGGTCGCGGGTCACTGAAGCTTTCTTT | CASSVTGSRVTEAFF
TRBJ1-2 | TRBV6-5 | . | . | TGTGCCAGCAGTTACTCCGGGACTTTGAACTATGGCTACACCTTC | CASSYSGTLNYGYTF
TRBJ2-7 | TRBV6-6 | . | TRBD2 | TGTGCCAGCAGTTGGCTAGCGGGGGGGCCTGGCCACGAGCAGTACTTC | CASSWLAGGPGHEQYF
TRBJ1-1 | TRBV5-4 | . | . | TGTGCCAGCAGCTTAGAACTTAACACTGAAGCTTTCTTT | CASSLELNTEAFF
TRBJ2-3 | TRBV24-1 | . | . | TGTGCCCTGGGCCTCCTCGATCTCACAGATACGCAGTATTTT | CALGLLDLTDTQYF
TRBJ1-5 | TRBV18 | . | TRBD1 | TGTGCCAGCTCACGTAACCGGGACAGGCCTGAATACGGCAATCAGCCCCAGCATTTT | CASSRNRDRPEYGNQPQHF
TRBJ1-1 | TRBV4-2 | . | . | TGTGCCAGCAGCCAAGTTGGCATCAGGCGTGAAGCTTTCTTT | CASSQVGIRREAFF
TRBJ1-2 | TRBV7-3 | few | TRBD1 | TGTGCCAGCAGCCCTGGACAGGGTGACTATGGCTACACCTTC | CASSPGQGDYGYTF
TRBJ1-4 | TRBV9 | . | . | TGTGCCAGCAGCGATACGGGCGGGCCTAATGAAAAACTGTTTTTT | CASSDTGGPNEKLFF
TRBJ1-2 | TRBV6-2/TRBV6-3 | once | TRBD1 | TGTGCCAGCAGTTCACAGGGGATTGGCTACACCTTC | CASSSQGIGYTF
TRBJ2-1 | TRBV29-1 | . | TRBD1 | TGCAGCCACACCGGGACAGGCTCCTACAATGAGCAGTTCTTC | CSHTGTGSYNEQFF
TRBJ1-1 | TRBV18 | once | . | TGTGCCAGCTCACCAGACAGCTCAATGAACACTGAAGCTTTCTTT | CASSPDSSMNTEAFF
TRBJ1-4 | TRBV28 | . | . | TGTGCCAGCATGGGGGCAGTGCTTAATGAAAAACTGTTTTTT | CASMGAVLNEKLFF
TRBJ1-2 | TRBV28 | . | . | TGTGCCAGCAGTTTTGAGGGGGAACGCTACACCTTC | CASSFEGERYTF
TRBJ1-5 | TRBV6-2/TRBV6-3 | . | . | TGTGCCAGCAGTTACTCCAGTACTAGGCAGCCCCAGCATTTT | CASSYSSTRQPQHF
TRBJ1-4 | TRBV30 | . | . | TGTGCCTGGAGTCCCAAACAGGGAATCGTCGAAAAACTGTTTTTT | CAWSPKQGIVEKLFF
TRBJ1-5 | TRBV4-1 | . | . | TGCGCCAGCAGCCAAGAGACGTGGAGTTCTAATCAGCCCCAGCATTTT | CASSQETWSSNQPQHF